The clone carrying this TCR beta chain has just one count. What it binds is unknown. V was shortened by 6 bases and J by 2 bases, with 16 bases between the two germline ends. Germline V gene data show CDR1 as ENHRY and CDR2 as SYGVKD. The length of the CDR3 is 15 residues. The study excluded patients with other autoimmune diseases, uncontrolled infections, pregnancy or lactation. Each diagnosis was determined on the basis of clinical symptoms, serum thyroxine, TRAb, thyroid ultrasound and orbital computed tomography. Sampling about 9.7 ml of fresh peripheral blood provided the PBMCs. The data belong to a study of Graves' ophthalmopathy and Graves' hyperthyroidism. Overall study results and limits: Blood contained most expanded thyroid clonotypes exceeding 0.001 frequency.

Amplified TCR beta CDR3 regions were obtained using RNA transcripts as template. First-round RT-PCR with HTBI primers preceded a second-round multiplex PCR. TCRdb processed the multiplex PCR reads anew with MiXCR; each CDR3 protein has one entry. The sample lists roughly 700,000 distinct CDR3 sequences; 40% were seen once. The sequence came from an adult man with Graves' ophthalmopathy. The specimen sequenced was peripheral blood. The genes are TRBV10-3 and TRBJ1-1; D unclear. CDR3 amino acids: CAIRNRTGLNTEAFF. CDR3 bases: TGTGCCATCAGGAATAGGACGGGATTAAACACTGAAGCTTTCTTT.